These 31 T cell receptor beta chains were sequenced from one sample in a study of T cell responses to AZD1222 COVID-19 vaccine. Profiled with immunoSEQ multiplex PCR; TCRdb holds only in-frame clones, not every one. The sample contains about 160,000 clones, about nine tenths of which appear only once. The sequencing used peripheral blood, collected 28 days after the second AZD1222 dose. These receptors came from an adult who received the AZD1222 COVID-19 vaccine.

The chain uses TRBV11-2 and TRBJ1-1; TRBD1 matches at 9 bases. Germline assignment: CDR1 SGHAT and CDR2 FQNNGV. This CDR3 contains 15 residues. With 5 bases clipped from V and 4 bases from J, the junction kept 8 bases outside the gene matches. The CDR3 bases are TGTGCCAGCAGCGTAACAGGGGGCGCGGGCACTGAAGCTTTCTTT. It encodes CASSVTGGAGTEAFF.

This clone was found once. The genes are TRBV11-3 and TRBJ1-6, with 7 bases identical to TRBD1. The CDR3 consists of 18 residues. J was trimmed by 8 bases and V by 5 bases; bases with no gene match: 18. Germline V CDR1 and CDR2: SGHNT, YENEEA. CDR3 nucleotides: TGTGCCAGCAGCCCGTGGGGGGGGACAGAGGGGTTGGATTCACCCCTCCACTTT. Amino acids: CASSPWGGTEGLDSPLHF.

The chain carries TRBV9 and TRBJ1-3; D remains ambiguous. The CDR3 length is 17 residues. The germline CDR1 and CDR2 sequences are SGDLS and YYNGEE. Trimming left V 0 bases short and J 0 bases short, with 13 bases between. The CDR3: CASSVGPETISGNTIYF. Written as DNA, the CDR3 is TGTGCCAGCAGCGTAGGTCCGGAGACGATCTCTGGAAACACCATATATTTT.

The chain is built from TRBV5-6 and TRBJ2-7; 11 nucleotides agree with TRBD1. The junction had 13 bases not matched to a gene; V was cut back by 4 bases and J by 7 bases. Germline V gene lookup returns CDR1 SGHDT and CDR2 YYEEEE. The CDR3 consists of 16 residues. The CDR3 sequence: CASSPIRTGGLGEQYF. As DNA, the CDR3 is TGTGCCAGCAGCCCAATAAGGACAGGGGGCCTAGGGGAGCAGTACTTC.

The count of this clone is one. The genes are TRBV2 and TRBJ2-2; weak D call: TRBD2 (5 bases). CDR1 and CDR2 from the germline V gene are SNHLY and FYNNEI. This CDR3 comprises 15 residues. V lost 6 bases to trimming and J lost 0 bases, with 11 bases between them. The CDR3 protein is CASREAFANTGELFF. The CDR3 coding sequence is TGTGCCAGCAGGGAGGCATTCGCGAACACCGGGGAGCTGTTTTTT.

The chain has TRBV19 and TRBJ1-4; D not certain. V lost 3 bases to trimming and J lost 0 bases, with 5 bases between them. The CDR3 has 14 residues. In germline, CDR1 is LNHDA, CDR2 SQIVND (reference sequence). CDR3 region: CASSITSTNEKLFF. The CDR3 DNA reads TGTGCCAGTAGTATTACCTCAACTAATGAAAAACTGTTTTTT.

The CDR3 DNA sequence: TGTGCCAGCAGTACCCCCAGGACAGGGCGAGAAAAACTGTTTTTT. This sequence encodes CASSTPRTGREKLFF. This chain connects TRBV6-6 to TRBJ1-4, with 8 bases fitting TRBD1. Germline assignment: CDR1 MNHNY and CDR2 SVGAGI (reference sequence). The CDR3 totals 15 residues. V shed 5 bases, J shed 8 bases, and the junction held 10 bases outside the gene matches.

This clone has more than one count but fewer than ten. The chain joins TRBV6-5 to TRBJ1-3, with D tentatively TRBD1 (5 bases). There are 15 residues in the CDR3. Germline lookup yields CDR1 MNHEY and CDR2 SVGAGI. Trimming left V 3 bases short and J 2 bases short, with 11 bases between. For the CDR3, the DNA is TGTGCCAGCAGTTATACTAGGGGCACTGGAAACACCATATATTTT. Residues: CASSYTRGTGNTIYF.

This sequence joins TRBV30 and TRBJ2-5; 8 bases fit TRBD1. Germline values: CDR1 GTSNPN, CDR2 SVGIG (reference sequence). Losses at the gene ends were 2 bases for V and 2 bases for J; bases not matched to a gene: 7. This CDR3 spans 15 amino acids. In DNA form, the CDR3 reads TGTGCCTGGAGTACTGGGACAGGAAGACAAGAGACCCAGTACTTC. Translation gives CAWSTGTGRQETQYF.

This clone was seen a single time. V is TRBV6-1 and J is TRBJ2-1; D uncertain. The CDR3 sequence is 13 residues long. Germline lookup yields CDR1 MNHNS and CDR2 SASEGT. Trimming cost V 1 base and J 3 bases, with 4 bases left between them. Here the CDR3 reads CASSEVGYNEQFF. The CDR3 DNA follows: TGTGCCAGCAGTGAAGTCGGCTACAATGAGCAGTTCTTC.

This clone was detected a few times. The chain links TRBV7-9 to TRBJ2-3; 7 nucleotides match TRBD2. The CDR3 is made up of 16 amino acids. J was trimmed by 4 bases and V by 5 bases; bases with no gene match: 12. CDR1 is SEHNR and CDR2 is FQNEAQ in the germline V gene (reference sequence). The CDR3 is CASSPALAVSADTQYF. For the CDR3, the DNA is TGTGCCAGCAGCCCGGCTCTAGCGGTTAGCGCAGATACGCAGTATTTT. Full variable domain (missing parts from reference TRBV7-9 and TRBJ2-3): DTGVSQNPRHKITKRGQNVTFRCDPISEHNRLYWYRQTLGQGPEFLTYFQNEAQLEKSRLLSDRFSAERPKGSFSTLEIQRTEQGDSAMYLCASSPALAVSADTQYFGPGTRLTVL.

The rearrangement links TRBV19 to TRBJ1-3; 8 bases line up with TRBD1. The CDR3 covers 16 residues. V lost 6 bases and J lost 0; bases outside the gene matches: 7. Germline CDR1 LNHDA, CDR2 SQIVND (reference sequence). This CDR3 is CASRPQGAISGNTIYF. As DNA, the CDR3 is TGTGCCAGTAGGCCTCAGGGGGCTATCTCTGGAAACACCATATATTTT.

The rearrangement uses TRBV6-2 or TRBV6-3 and TRBJ2-3; tentative D call: TRBD2 (6 bases). The CDR3 is 16 amino acids. Germline CDR1 is MNHEY and CDR2 is SVGEGT. V lost 4 bases, J lost 4 bases, and 18 bases lay in between. The CDR3 DNA is TGTGCCAGCAGTTCGCTCGCACGGGGGAAGCCAGATACGCAGTATTTT. It specifies CASSSLARGKPDTQYF.

The chain employs TRBV10-3 and TRBJ2-7; 7 nucleotides match TRBD2. CDR3 length equals 14 residues. Germline CDR1 is ENHRY and CDR2 is SYGVKD. Trimming at V came to 4 bases and at J to 5 bases, leaving 8 bases not matched to a gene. The CDR3 loop reads CAISGRETHHEQYF. CDR3 nucleotide sequence: TGTGCCATCAGTGGGCGGGAGACCCACCACGAGCAGTACTTC.

This chain links TRBV30 with TRBJ1-3, with 10 bases aligning to TRBD1. This CDR3 is built from 15 residues. Losses at the gene ends were 0 bases for V and 7 bases for J; bases not matched to a gene: 6. Per the germline V gene, CDR1 is GTSNPN and CDR2 is SVGIG (reference sequence). The CDR3 sequence is CAWSVKAGQGNTIYF. In DNA form, the CDR3 reads TGTGCCTGGAGTGTGAAGGCGGGACAGGGGAACACCATATATTTT.

The CDR3, as DNA: TGTGCCAGCAGTCGGCCGGGACAGGGGGCGGGGGGAGGCTACACCTTC. It codes for CASSRPGQGAGGGYTF. This chain connects TRBV28 to TRBJ1-2; 12 nucleotides align to TRBD1. The CDR3 sequence is 16 residues long. Germline V gene sequence: CDR1 MDHEN, CDR2 SYDVKM. Losses at the gene ends were 5 bases for V and 8 bases for J; bases not matched to a gene: 12.

V and J are TRBV30 and TRBJ1-5, with D unresolved. This CDR3 has 16 residues. V was cut by 2 bases and J by 3 bases, with 17 bases left in between. Germline V gene lookup returns CDR1 GTSNPN and CDR2 SVGIG (reference sequence). The CDR3 region is CAWSTRAGRVNQPQHF. As DNA, the CDR3 is TGTGCCTGGAGTACAAGGGCTGGCCGGGTCAATCAGCCCCAGCATTTT.

The chain links TRBV4-2 to TRBJ2-7; TRBD1 or TRBD2 may be the D gene (6 bases each). The CDR3 is 15 residues long. Germline assignment: CDR1 LGHNA and CDR2 YNFKEQ. The V gene lost 5 bases and the J gene lost 5 bases, with 19 bases spanning the gap. CDR3 loop: CASSTPTGASHEQYF. The CDR3 region has the DNA TGTGCCAGCAGCACACCTACGGGGGCTAGCCACGAGCAGTACTTC.

V and J are TRBV10-3 and TRBJ2-2; TRBD2 matches at 13 bases. The V gene end was trimmed by 9 bases and the J gene end by 5 bases; junction bases not matched to a gene: 6. The CDR3 totals 15 residues. CDR1 is ENHRY, CDR2 SYGVKD, per germline. The CDR3 nucleotides read TGTGCCATAGCCGGACTAGCGGGAGAAACCGGGGAGCTGTTTTTT. It yields the protein CAIAGLAGETGELFF.

This clone was detected only once. The chain recombines TRBV15 with TRBJ1-4; D may be TRBD1 (5 bases). The CDR3 runs to 16 residues. Trimming cost V 3 bases and J 3 bases, with 14 bases left between them. The germline CDR1 and CDR2 sequences are LNHNV and YYDKDF (reference sequence). The CDR3 region is CATSRARDGPNEKLFF. In DNA, the CDR3 is TGTGCCACCAGCAGGGCTAGGGACGGACCTAATGAAAAACTGTTTTTT. The whole variable domain, remainder taken from reference TRBV15 and TRBJ1-4, is DAMVIQNPRYQVTQFGKPVTLSCSQTLNHNVMYWYQQKSSQAPKLLFHYYDKDFNNEADTPDNFQSRRPNTSFCFLDIRSPGLGDTAMYLCATSRARDGPNEKLFFGSGTQLSVL.

This clone is a singleton in its sample. J is TRBJ2-7 and V is TRBV7-9; D is unresolved. V was cut by 1 base and J by 9 bases, with 10 bases left in between. Looked up from germline, CDR1 is SEHNR and CDR2 is FQNEAQ (reference sequence). The CDR3 sequence is 12 residues long. The CDR3 DNA sequence: TGTGCCAGCAGCTTAGGACCCGAACGGCAGTACTTC. Translating gives CASSLGPERQYF.

The chain has TRBV6-5 and TRBJ1-3; D unresolved. Trimming took 6 bases from V and 3 from J, leaving 9 bases between them. The V gene's germline CDR1 is MNHEY and CDR2 SVGAGI. The CDR3 loop spans 13 amino acids. CDR3 amino acids: CASSRAGGNTIYF. CDR3 DNA: TGTGCCAGCAGCCGGGCCGGTGGAAACACCATATATTTT.

This chain joins TRBV5-1 and TRBJ1-6, with D tentatively TRBD1 (5 bases). V shed 0 bases and J shed 2 bases, with 9 bases lying between them. The CDR3 has 16 residues. CDR1 and CDR2 (germline): SGHRS, YFSETQ. The CDR3 DNA reads as TGCGCCAGCAGCTTGGAGGGGTCTCCCTATAATTCACCCCTCCACTTT. It translates to CASSLEGSPYNSPLHF.

This clone showed up just once. The J gene is TRBJ2-3, the V gene TRBV2; D is tentatively TRBD1 or TRBD2 (5 bases each). V was pared by 6 bases and J by 4 bases, with 20 bases between. CDR1 is SNHLY and CDR2 is FYNNEI in the germline V gene. This CDR3 is 16 amino acids long. CDR3 nucleotides: TGTGCCAGCAGCCGGGGTTCAGGGCTTGGAGCAGATACGCAGTATTTT. Translating gives CASSRGSGLGADTQYF. The full variable domain, with the rest looked up from reference TRBV2 and TRBJ2-3, is EPEVTQTPSHQVTQMGQEVILRCVPISNHLYFYWYRQILGQKVEFLVSFYNNEISEKSEIFDDQFSVERPDGSNFTLKIRSTKLEDSAMYFCASSRGSGLGADTQYFGPGTRLTVL.

V gene TRBV30 combines with J gene TRBJ2-7; TRBD2 matches 10 bases. Germline V gene sequence: CDR1 GTSNPN, CDR2 SVGIG (reference sequence). CDR3 length: 14 residues. The J segment lost 5 bases and the V segment lost 3 bases, leaving 7 bases of the junction unmatched. CDR3 in amino acids: CAWSNLAGVDEQYF. Here the CDR3 DNA reads TGTGCCTGGAGCAACCTAGCGGGAGTCGACGAGCAGTACTTC.

V gene TRBV20-1 combines with J gene TRBJ1-2; no clear D gene. CDR1 is DFQATT and CDR2 is SNEGSKA in the germline V gene (reference sequence). The CDR3 extends over 14 amino acids. The V and J ends lost 3 bases and 3 bases respectively, with 14 bases between them. CDR3 bases: TGCAGTGCTAGTAACGGGGAAACGTACTATGGCTACACCTTC. It encodes CSASNGETYYGYTF.

This chain connects TRBV19 to TRBJ1-1, with 7 bases lining up with TRBD1. After removal of 6 bases from V and 1 base from J, the junction contained 5 bases not matched to a gene. CDR1 is LNHDA, CDR2 SQIVND, per germline (reference sequence). The CDR3 runs to 14 residues. The CDR3 DNA reads as TGTGCCAGTAGCAACAGGGGCGCGAACACTGAAGCTTTCTTT. Protein sequence: CASSNRGANTEAFF.

The chain carries TRBV5-6 and TRBJ1-2; D gene unclear. There are 11 residues in the CDR3. Looked up from germline, CDR1 is SGHDT and CDR2 is YYEEEE. The V end was cut by 4 bases, the J end by 3 bases, with 4 bases between. As DNA, the CDR3 is TGTGCCAGCAGCGCCGACTATGGCTACACCTTC. Translated, it gives CASSADYGYTF.

The chain couples TRBV3-1 (or the pseudogene TRBV3-2) to TRBJ2-1, with 7 bases aligning to TRBD1. J was trimmed by 3 bases and V by 1 base; bases with no gene match: 3. The CDR3 runs 15 residues. Germline-derived CDR1 and CDR2 are LGHDT and YNNKEL (reference sequence). This CDR3 is CASSQGSGGYNEQFF. The CDR3 coding sequence is TGTGCCAGCAGCCAAGGGTCAGGGGGCTACAATGAGCAGTTCTTC.

This sequence joins TRBV6-5 and TRBJ2-7; D remains ambiguous. The V gene's germline CDR1 is MNHEY and CDR2 SVGAGI. There are 14 residues in the CDR3. V lost 7 bases and J lost 1, with 14 bases in between. The CDR3 DNA is TGTGCCAGCACCCGAATGGGGATTTCCTACGAGCAGTACTTC. Translated, it gives CASTRMGISYEQYF.

The chain joins TRBV18 to TRBJ1-5; D might be TRBD1 (5 bases). Deletions cut 3 bases from V and 7 bases from J, with 10 bases between. This CDR3 spans 13 amino acids. In germline, CDR1 is KGHSH, CDR2 LQKENI. In DNA, the CDR3 is TGTGCCAGCTCACCGGGGCCGGGACAGCCCCAGCATTTT. Encoded protein: CASSPGPGQPQHF.